Here is one T cell receptor (beta chain) with its context. Original handling: Nucleated cell counts were estimated from reference gene primer amplification. The repertoire was sequenced with immunoSEQ multiplex PCR; TCRdb's copy has only in-frame clones and lacks some. The DNA was the basis for D and trimming; V, J and clone size are from that table. The table shows 85,000 to 110,000 clones, with around four fifths occurring only once. Unmatched junction bases numbered 5, after V lost 4 bases and J lost 4 bases. CDR3 length: 14 residues. CDR1 KGHSH and CDR2 LQKENI come from the germline V gene. The data were taken from a study of blood T cell repertoires in COVID-19. Study context: The origin of the acute and convalescent COVID-19 samples was the United States, Italy and Spain.

This clonotype was obtained from a human donor in a cohort sampled during active COVID-19. Sequencing was done on a sample of peripheral blood. The gene calls are TRBV18 and TRBJ1-2, with TRBD1 matching over 8 bases. DNA for the CDR3: TGTGCCAGCTCACAATCAGGGGGCCCCTATGGCTACACCTTC. Protein: CASSQSGGPYGYTF.